These 16 T cell receptor beta chains came from one sample sequenced in a study of Ad26.COV2.S vaccination and SARS-CoV-2 variants. The method was immunoSEQ multiplex PCR; TCRdb's version includes in-frame clones alone and lacks a portion of them. Altogether hundreds of thousands of clones are present, around 89% being singletons, with the ten largest covering around 6.1%. Treatment specified: 15 to 20 received Ad26.COV2.S at low or high dose, single or two shots; roughly 5 received placebo; per-sample allocation not given. Repertoires come from day 63 after the first vaccine or placebo injection. The sequencing here drew on peripheral blood, taken in a trial of Ad26.COV2.S vaccine versus placebo. Receptors originate from a person aged 18-65 years who received the Ad26.COV2.S COVID-19 vaccine or a placebo.

The CDR3 DNA is TGTGCCAGCAGTTTATCAGGAGGTGAGCAGTTCTTC. The encoded protein is CASSLSGGEQFF. The chain links TRBV12-3 or TRBV12-4 to TRBJ2-1, with D perhaps TRBD2 (5 bases). This CDR3 has 12 residues. Deletions cut 2 bases from V and 9 bases from J, with 8 bases between.

Comments on this clone: Mismatch with germline at one junction end may stem from a read error. The chain is built from TRBV7-7 and TRBJ1-3, with 10 positions matching TRBD1. This CDR3 has 15 residues. The germline gives CDR1 SSHAT, CDR2 FNYEAQ (reference sequence). CDR3: CASSSGQGVGNTIYF. The CDR3 nucleotides are TGTGCTAGCAGCTCCGGACAGGGGGTCGGAAACACCATATATTTT.

The J gene is TRBJ2-5, the V gene TRBV2, with 9 bases fitting TRBD2. The CDR3 length is 15 residues. Germline V gene data show CDR1 as SNHLY and CDR2 as FYNNEI. Trimming at V came to 1 base and at J to 4 bases, leaving 4 bases not matched to a gene. The CDR3 nucleotides are TGTGCCAGCAGTGAAGTCGGCGGGAGGGGAGAGACCCAGTACTTC. Protein: CASSEVGGRGETQYF.

This chain uses TRBV7-8 with TRBJ1-2, with D uncertain. The germline gives CDR1 SGHVS, CDR2 FQNEAQ. This CDR3 is 15 amino acids long. Deletions cut 0 bases from V and 1 base from J, with 9 bases between. The CDR3 nucleotides are TGTGCCAGCAGCTTAGCGCCTGAGTTTAACTATGGCTACACCTTC. Protein: CASSLAPEFNYGYTF.

The V and J genes are TRBV29-1 and TRBJ2-5; D uncertain. The CDR3 is made up of 12 amino acids. V dropped 3 bases and J dropped 0 bases, with 5 bases sitting between them. Germline CDR1 reads SQVTM; CDR2 reads ANQGSEA. This CDR3 is CSVEHYQETQYF. CDR3 sequence (DNA): TGCAGCGTTGAGCACTACCAAGAGACCCAGTACTTC.

J is TRBJ1-2 and V is TRBV13; D is uncertain. V was clipped by 1 base and J by 3 bases, with 15 bases between them. This CDR3 comprises 16 residues. Germline lookup yields CDR1 PRHDT and CDR2 FYEKMQ (reference sequence). The CDR3 region is CASSLARLSRHYGYTF. The CDR3 DNA is TGTGCCAGCAGCTTAGCCAGGCTCTCGAGGCACTATGGCTACACCTTC.

There are many counts of this clone. The chain employs TRBV2 and TRBJ1-2, with a weak D call TRBD1 (5 bases). V gave up 7 bases and J gave up 4 bases, with 10 bases separating them. The CDR3 consists of 12 residues. The V gene's germline CDR1 is SNHLY and CDR2 FYNNEI. In DNA form, the CDR3 reads TGTGCCAGCACAGGGTTTTCCTATGGCTACACCTTC. It encodes CASTGFSYGYTF.

V usage is TRBV10-3 and J usage is TRBJ2-3; D may correspond to TRBD1 or TRBD2 (7 bases each). This CDR3 comprises 16 residues. From germline, CDR1 is ENHRY and CDR2 SYGVKD. V was trimmed by 4 bases and J by 6 bases, leaving 20 bases between them. The CDR3, as DNA: TGTGCCATCAGTGGGGGGGGCGACAGGGTTTTGGATACGCAGTATTTT. It codes for CAISGGGDRVLDTQYF.

V usage is TRBV2 and J usage is TRBJ2-5; 8 nucleotides line up with TRBD2. Germline-derived CDR1 and CDR2 are SNHLY and FYNNEI. This CDR3 is 15 amino acids long. The V gene end was trimmed by 7 bases and the J gene end by 2 bases; junction bases not matched to a gene: 9. The CDR3 is CASNFGGGPQETQYF. The CDR3 DNA is TGTGCCAGCAATTTCGGCGGGGGGCCACAAGAGACCCAGTACTTC.

The chain links TRBV28 to TRBJ2-5, with D unclear. The V gene lost 6 bases and the J gene lost 4 bases, with 18 bases spanning the gap. This CDR3 spans 15 amino acids. Germline CDR1 reads MDHEN; CDR2 reads SYDVKM. CDR3: CASSTLGLLGETQYF. CDR3 DNA sequence: TGTGCCAGCAGCACCCTTGGGTTATTAGGAGAGACCCAGTACTTC.

The chain has TRBV6-5 and TRBJ1-1; TRBD1 might be the D (5 bases). Deletions cut 8 bases from V and 7 bases from J, with 20 bases between. This CDR3 has 14 amino acids. CDR1 is MNHEY and CDR2 is SVGAGI in the germline V gene. The CDR3 DNA reads as TGTGCCAGCCGCCGAATCCGGGGGGACTATGAAGCTTTCTTT. Amino acids: CASRRIRGDYEAFF.

The CDR3 is CASSRGAERPQHF. The DNA of the CDR3 is TGTGCCAGCAGCCGGGGGGCCGAGCGGCCCCAGCATTTT. J is TRBJ1-5 and V is TRBV12-3 or TRBV12-4, with D possibly TRBD1 on 6 matching bases. Trimming removed 6 bases at V and 9 bases at J, with 15 bases between. The CDR3 sequence is 13 residues long.

This clone has just one count. V usage is TRBV6-5 and J usage is TRBJ2-7; the D gene could be TRBD1 or TRBD2 (5 bases each). Trimming removed 4 bases at V and 4 bases at J, with 11 bases between. Per the germline V gene, CDR1 is MNHEY and CDR2 is SVGAGI. The CDR3 runs 13 residues. The CDR3, as DNA: TGTGCCAGCAGTTCGGGGCCGGGTTACGAGCAGTACTTC. The encoded protein is CASSSGPGYEQYF.

The V call is TRBV6-5, the J call TRBJ2-1; D is unclear. The ends were cut back, 0 bases at V and 7 bases at J, with 16 bases in the middle. The V gene's germline CDR1 is MNHEY and CDR2 SVGAGI. The CDR3 runs to 16 residues. CDR3 DNA: TGTGCCAGCAGTTACTCGGAACCCAGCCTGGGGAATGAGCAGTTCTTC. Protein sequence: CASSYSEPSLGNEQFF.

The V call is TRBV6-6, the J call TRBJ1-6, with 7 bases fitting TRBD1. V lost 0 bases and J lost 8; bases outside the gene matches: 1. CDR3 length: 14 amino acids. Germline values: CDR1 MNHNY, CDR2 SVGAGI (reference sequence). CDR3 protein: CASSYSTGDSPLHF. The CDR3 bases are TGTGCCAGCAGTTACTCAACAGGGGATTCACCCCTCCACTTT.

V is TRBV19 and J is TRBJ2-7; D is unclear. The CDR3 length is 14 residues. Trimming cost V 3 bases and J 3 bases, with 12 bases left between them. Germline V gene sequence: CDR1 LNHDA, CDR2 SQIVND (reference sequence). The CDR3, as DNA: TGTGCCAGTAGTATTTCAGGAGCGAACTACGAGCAGTACTTC. Protein sequence: CASSISGANYEQYF.